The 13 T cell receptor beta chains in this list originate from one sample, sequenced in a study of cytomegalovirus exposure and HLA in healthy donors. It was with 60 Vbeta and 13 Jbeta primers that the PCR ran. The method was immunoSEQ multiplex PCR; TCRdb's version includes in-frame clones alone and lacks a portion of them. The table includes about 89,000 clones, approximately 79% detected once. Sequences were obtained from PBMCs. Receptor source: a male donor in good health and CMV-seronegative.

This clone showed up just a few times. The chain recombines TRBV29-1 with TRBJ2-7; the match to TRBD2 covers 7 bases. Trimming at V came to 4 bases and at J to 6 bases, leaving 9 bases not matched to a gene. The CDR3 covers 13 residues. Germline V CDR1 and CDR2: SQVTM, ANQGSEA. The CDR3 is CSVGTSFEGEQYF. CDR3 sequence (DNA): TGCAGCGTTGGGACTAGTTTTGAGGGCGAGCAGTACTTC.

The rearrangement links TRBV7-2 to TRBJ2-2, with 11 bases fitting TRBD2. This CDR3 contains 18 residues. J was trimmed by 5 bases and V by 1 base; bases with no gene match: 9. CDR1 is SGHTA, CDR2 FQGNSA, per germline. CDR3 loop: CASSLVLSSSGRTGELFF. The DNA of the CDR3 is TGTGCCAGCAGCTTAGTTCTTTCCTCTAGCGGGAGGACCGGGGAGCTGTTTTTT.

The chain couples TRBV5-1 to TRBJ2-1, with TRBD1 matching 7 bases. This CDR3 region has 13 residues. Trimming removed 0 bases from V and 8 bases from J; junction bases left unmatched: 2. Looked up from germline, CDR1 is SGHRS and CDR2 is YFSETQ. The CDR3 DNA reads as TGCGCCAGCAGCTTGGGACAGGGAGATGAGCAGTTCTTC. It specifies CASSLGQGDEQFF.

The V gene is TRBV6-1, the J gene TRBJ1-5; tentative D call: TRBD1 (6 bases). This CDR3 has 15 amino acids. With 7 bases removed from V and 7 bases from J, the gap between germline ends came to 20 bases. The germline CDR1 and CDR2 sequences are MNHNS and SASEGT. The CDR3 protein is CASKTTRDTIQPQHF. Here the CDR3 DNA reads TGTGCCAGCAAGACTACTCGGGACACAATCCAGCCCCAGCATTTT.

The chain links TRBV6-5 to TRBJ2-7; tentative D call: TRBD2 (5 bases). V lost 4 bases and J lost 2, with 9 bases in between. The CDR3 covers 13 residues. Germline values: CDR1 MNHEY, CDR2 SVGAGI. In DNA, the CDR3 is TGTGCCAGCAGTTCTCGGGGTACCTACGAGCAGTACTTC. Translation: CASSSRGTYEQYF.

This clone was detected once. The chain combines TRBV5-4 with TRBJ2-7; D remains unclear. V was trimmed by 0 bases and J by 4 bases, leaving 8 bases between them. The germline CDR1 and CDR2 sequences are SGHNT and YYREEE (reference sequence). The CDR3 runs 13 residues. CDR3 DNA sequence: TGTGCCAGCAGCTTGGGATTCGGGTACGAGCAGTACTTC. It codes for CASSLGFGYEQYF.

CDR3 loop: CASSLGSGDYGYTF. The CDR3 DNA sequence: TGTGCCAGCAGCTTAGGTTCAGGTGACTATGGCTACACCTTC. V usage is TRBV7-9 and J usage is TRBJ1-2; D is unclear. V dropped 1 base and J dropped 3 bases, with 9 bases sitting between them. CDR1 is SEHNR and CDR2 is FQNEAQ in the germline V gene (reference sequence). The CDR3 has 14 residues. Full variable domain (outside the CDR3, taken from reference TRBV7-9 and TRBJ1-2): DTGVSQNPRHKITKRGQNVTFRCDPISEHNRLYWYRQTLGQGPEFLTYFQNEAQLEKSRLLSDRFSAERPKGSFSTLEIQRTEQGDSAMYLCASSLGSGDYGYTFGSGTRLTVV.

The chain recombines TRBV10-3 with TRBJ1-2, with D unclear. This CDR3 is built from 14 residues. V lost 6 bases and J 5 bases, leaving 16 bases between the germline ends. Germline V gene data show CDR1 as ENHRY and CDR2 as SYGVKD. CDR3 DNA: TGTGCCATCAGGGAGGGTCAATTGAGTTATGGCTACACCTTC. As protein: CAIREGQLSYGYTF.

This chain's CDR3 is CASSVAPSGSYEQYF. The CDR3 DNA reads as TGTGCCAGCAGCGTCGCGCCTAGCGGGAGCTACGAGCAGTACTTC. This chain links TRBV9 with TRBJ2-7; 10 bases are shared with TRBD2. CDR1 and CDR2 (germline): SGDLS, YYNGEE. J gave up 3 bases and V 2 bases, and 5 bases lay outside the gene matches. The CDR3 sequence is 15 residues long. The variable domain in full, completed from reference TRBV9 and TRBJ2-7, reads DSGVTQTPKHLITATGQRVTLRCSPRSGDLSVYWYQQSLDQGLQFLIQYYNGEERAKGNILERFSAQQFPDLHSELNLSSLELGDSALYFCASSVAPSGSYEQYFGPGTRLTVT.

The DNA of the CDR3 is TGTGCCAGCAGCGGCGGTCACAACACCATATATTTT. Its protein is CASSGGHNTIYF. The rearrangement joins TRBV6-5 to TRBJ1-3, with D unclear. Germline V CDR1 and CDR2: MNHEY, SVGAGI. The CDR3 is made up of 12 amino acids. The V end was cut by 6 bases, the J end by 7 bases, with 10 bases between.

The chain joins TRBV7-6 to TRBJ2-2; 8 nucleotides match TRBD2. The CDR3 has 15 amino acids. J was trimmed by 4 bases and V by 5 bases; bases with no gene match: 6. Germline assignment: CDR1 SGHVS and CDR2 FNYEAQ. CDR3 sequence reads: CASSGSGSRTGELFF. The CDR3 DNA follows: TGTGCCAGCAGCGGAAGCGGGAGCCGCACCGGGGAGCTGTTTTTT.

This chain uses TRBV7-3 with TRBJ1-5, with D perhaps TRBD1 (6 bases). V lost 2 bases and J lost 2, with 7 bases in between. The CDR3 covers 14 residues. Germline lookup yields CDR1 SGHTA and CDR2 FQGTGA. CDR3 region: CASSLSGGNQPQHF. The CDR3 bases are TGTGCCAGCAGCTTATCAGGGGGCAATCAGCCCCAGCATTTT.

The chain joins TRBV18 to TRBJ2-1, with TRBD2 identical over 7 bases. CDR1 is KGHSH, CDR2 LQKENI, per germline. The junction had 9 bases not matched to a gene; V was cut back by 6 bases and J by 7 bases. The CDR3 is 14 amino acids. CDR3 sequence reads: CASSMTSQENEQFF. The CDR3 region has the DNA TGTGCCAGCTCGATGACTAGCCAGGAGAATGAGCAGTTCTTC.